The entry below gives a single T cell receptor (beta chain) sequence along with its context. This entry belongs to a study of blood T cell repertoires in COVID-19. The repertoire was sequenced with immunoSEQ multiplex PCR; TCRdb's copy has only in-frame clones and lacks some. The sample lists about 330,000 clones, over 75% occurring once. This CDR3 comprises 15 residues. Germline assignment: CDR1 SGHRS and CDR2 YFSETQ. Trimming shortened V by 2 bases and J by 2 bases, and 11 bases separated the two germline ends. Sequencing used PBMCs or T cells enriched from blood (not recorded which). The chain couples TRBV5-1 to TRBJ1-5; D not resolved. The clonotype comes from a woman in her twenties or thirties who had recovered from COVID-19. CDR3 loop: CASSLEWGGNQPQHF. The DNA of the CDR3 is TGCGCCAGCAGCTTAGAGTGGGGAGGCAATCAGCCCCAGCATTTT.